This TCR beta chain emerged from a study of blood T cell repertoires in COVID-19. Sequencing was performed with immunoSEQ multiplex PCR; in TCRdb, only in-frame clones are kept and a portion is missing. This sample has tens of thousands of clones, with approximately 85% found just once. The CDR3 spans 14 residues. The ends lost 5 bases at V and 11 bases at J; junction bases unmatched: 10. Germline V gene data show CDR1 as LNHDA and CDR2 as SQIVND (reference sequence). The TCR was taken from a human donor in a cohort sampled during active COVID-19. The chain combines TRBV19 with TRBJ1-5, with 9 bases matching TRBD1. The source material was peripheral blood. The CDR3 region is CASSGGTGTRAQHF. Here the CDR3 DNA reads TGTGCCAGTAGTGGAGGGACAGGGACAAGGGCCCAGCATTTT. Variable domain in full (rest from reference TRBV19 and TRBJ1-5): DGGITQSPKYLFRKEGQNVTLSCEQNLNHDAMYWYRQDPGQGLRLIYYSQIVNDFQKGDIAEGYSVSREKKESFPLTVTSAQKNPTAFYLCASSGGTGTRAQHFGDGTRLSIL.